This T cell receptor beta chain was profiled in a study of CD8 T cells in Susac syndrome. With random hexamers, reverse transcription was performed on roughly 0.45 to 1 ug of RNA. From the immunoSEQ multiplex PCR reads, TCRdb called clonotypes with MiXCR, one entry per CDR3 protein. The sample consists of around 130,000 distinct CDR3 sequences, around nine tenths of them appearing once. V lost 6 bases to trimming and J lost 3 bases, with 12 bases between them. Germline V gives CDR1 MNHEY, CDR2 SMNVEV (reference sequence). The CDR3 runs to 13 residues. The TCR sequence derives from a human donor with multiple sclerosis. The sequenced sample was CD8+ T cells from PBMCs. The rearrangement uses TRBV27 and TRBJ2-7; the D gene could be TRBD1 or TRBD2 (6 bases each). CDR3 in amino acids: CASRRGQHYEQYF. Here the CDR3 DNA reads TGTGCCAGCAGACGGGGGCAGCACTACGAGCAGTACTTC.